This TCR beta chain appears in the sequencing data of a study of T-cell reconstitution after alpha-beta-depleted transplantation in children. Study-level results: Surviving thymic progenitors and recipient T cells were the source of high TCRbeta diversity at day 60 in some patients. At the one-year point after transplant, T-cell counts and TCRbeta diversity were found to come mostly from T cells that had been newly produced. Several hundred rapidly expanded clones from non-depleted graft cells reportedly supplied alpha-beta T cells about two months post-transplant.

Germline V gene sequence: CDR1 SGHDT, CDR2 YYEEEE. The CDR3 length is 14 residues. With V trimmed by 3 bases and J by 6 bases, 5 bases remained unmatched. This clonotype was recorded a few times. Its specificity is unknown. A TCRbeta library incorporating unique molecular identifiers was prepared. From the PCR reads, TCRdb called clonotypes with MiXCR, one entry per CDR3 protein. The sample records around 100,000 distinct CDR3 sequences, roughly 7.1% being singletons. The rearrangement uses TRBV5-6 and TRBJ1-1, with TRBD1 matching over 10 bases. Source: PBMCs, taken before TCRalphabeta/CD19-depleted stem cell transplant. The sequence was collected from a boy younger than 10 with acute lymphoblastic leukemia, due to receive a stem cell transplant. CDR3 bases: TGTGCCAGCAGCTGGGACAGGGGTTGGTCTGAAGCTTTCTTT. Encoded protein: CASSWDRGWSEAFF. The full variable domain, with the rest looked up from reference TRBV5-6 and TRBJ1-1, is DAGVTQSPTHLIKTRGQQVTLRCSPKSGHDTVSWYQQALGQGPQFIFQYYEEEERQRGNFPDRFSGHQFPNYSSELNVNALLLGDSALYLCASSWDRGWSEAFFGQGTRLTVV.